Below, 6 T cell receptor beta chains from the same sample are listed, as sequenced in a study of T cell responses to AZD1222 COVID-19 vaccine. The repertoire was sequenced with immunoSEQ multiplex PCR; TCRdb's copy has only in-frame clones and lacks some. The repertoire holds about 140,000 clones, with around 89% as singletons. The sample consisted of peripheral blood, taken on day 0 of AZD1222 vaccination. These receptor sequences come from an adult in good health.

The chain couples TRBV11-2 to TRBJ2-1, with 7 nucleotides matching TRBD1. J was trimmed by 4 bases and V by 4 bases; bases with no gene match: 10. Germline CDR1 and CDR2: SGHAT and FQNNGV. The CDR3 extends over 16 amino acids. CDR3 sequence reads: CASSSTGTALYNEQFF. The CDR3 nucleotides are TGTGCCAGCAGCTCTACCGGGACAGCCCTTTACAATGAGCAGTTCTTC.

The rearrangement uses TRBV28 and TRBJ2-3; 9 positions match TRBD2. After removal of 3 bases from V and 2 bases from J, the junction contained 3 bases not matched to a gene. The CDR3 sequence is 15 residues long. The germline V gene has CDR1 MDHEN and CDR2 SYDVKM. This CDR3 reads CASSFASGATDTQYF. CDR3 DNA: TGTGCCAGCAGTTTCGCTAGCGGGGCCACAGATACGCAGTATTTT.

With regard to this clone: This specimen includes other DNA sequences encoding the same CDR3. The chain joins TRBV12-3 or TRBV12-4 to TRBJ1-2; D ambiguous. The ends were cut back, 3 bases at V and 2 bases at J, with 7 bases in the middle. This CDR3 comprises 13 residues. CDR3 loop: CASSFGSNYGYTF. Here the CDR3 DNA reads TGTGCCAGCAGTTTCGGCAGCAACTATGGCTACACCTTC.

The rearrangement uses TRBV11-2 and TRBJ2-3; 9 bases match TRBD2. The CDR3 loop spans 16 amino acids. J gave up 4 bases and V 2 bases, and 7 bases lay outside the gene matches. Germline V gene sequence: CDR1 SGHAT, CDR2 FQNNGV. The CDR3 loop reads CASSLMGGGASDTQYF. Here the CDR3 DNA reads TGTGCCAGCAGCTTAATGGGCGGGGGGGCTTCAGATACGCAGTATTTT.

This chain connects TRBV15 to TRBJ2-1, with TRBD2 identical over 11 bases. In germline, CDR1 is LNHNV, CDR2 YYDKDF (reference sequence). This CDR3 spans 17 amino acids. With V trimmed by 2 bases and J by 6 bases, 9 bases remained unmatched. CDR3 amino acids: CATSRTRSGRGRNEQFF. CDR3 in DNA: TGTGCCACCAGCAGAACCCGTAGCGGGAGGGGCCGCAATGAGCAGTTCTTC. Full variable domain (remainder filled in from reference TRBV15 and TRBJ2-1): DAMVIQNPRYQVTQFGKPVTLSCSQTLNHNVMYWYQQKSSQAPKLLFHYYDKDFNNEADTPDNFQSRRPNTSFCFLDIRSPGLGDTAMYLCATSRTRSGRGRNEQFFGPGTRLTVL.

On this clone: The identical CDR3 is also encoded by other nucleotide sequences in the sample. The J gene is TRBJ2-7, the V gene TRBV5-1, with 9 bases matching TRBD1. CDR1 is SGHRS, CDR2 YFSETQ, per germline. The CDR3 is 15 residues long. The V and J ends lost 0 bases and 5 bases, in that order; junction bases with no gene match: 6. CDR3 coding DNA: TGCGCCAGCAGCTTGGGGACAGGGGCCGTGCACGAGCAGTACTTC. Its protein product is CASSLGTGAVHEQYF. Based on the CDR3 plus reference TRBV5-1 and TRBJ2-7, the full variable domain is KAGVTQTPRYLIKTRGQQVTLSCSPISGHRSVSWYQQTPGQGLQFLFEYFSETQRNKGNFPGRFSGRQFSNSRSEMNVSTLELGDSALYLCASSLGTGAVHEQYFGPGTRLTVT.